Listed below are T cell receptor beta chains from one sample, sequenced in a study of CD8+ T cells in alopecia areata. Repertoires were generated with immunoSEQ multiplex PCR, while TCRdb's copy carries only in-frame clones and drops some. This table has under 350,000 clones, roughly 50% appearing once. Sequencing was performed on CD4+ T cells sorted from blood, taken at week 24, from a patient treated with tofacitinib. These receptors came from a human donor with alopecia areata. Each CDR3 is given with its conserved first and last residue. The D gene is left open where the match is weak. The size of a clone is reported for some rows only, either as once, few or many, or as a class for expanded clones.

j_call | clone_size | v_call | d_call | cdr3_nt | cdr3_aa
TRBJ2-5 | - | TRBV9 | TRBD1 | TGTGCCAGCAGCGTAGGGTGGACAGGACAAGAGACCCAGTACTTC | CASSVGWTGQETQYF
TRBJ2-7 | few | TRBV7-2 | - | TGTGCCAGCAGCGCCTCCATAGAGCAGTACTTC | CASSASIEQYF
TRBJ2-3 | - | TRBV7-9 | - | TGTGCCAGCAGCTTGACCTTTCTCGATACGCAGTATTTT | CASSLTFLDTQYF
TRBJ1-5 | - | TRBV30 | - | TGTGCCTGGGATGTCCGAGGGGCAGGAGGAAGGCAGCCCCAGCATTTT | CAWDVRGAGGRQPQHF
TRBJ2-3 | - | TRBV15 | - | TGTGCCACCAGCAGAGATCCTGGAGATACGCAGTATTTT | CATSRDPGDTQYF
TRBJ1-1 | few | TRBV7-9 | - | TGTGCCAGCAGCTTAGGTGGTGGGGCAGGGAGGACTGAAGCTTTCTTT | CASSLGGGAGRTEAFF
TRBJ2-7 | - | TRBV29-1 | TRBD2 | TGCAGCGTCGGGACTACCTACGAGCAGTACTTC | CSVGTTYEQYF
TRBJ2-7 | - | TRBV30 | - | TGTGCCTGGGGAACCGGGACGGTGATCTCCTACGAGCAGTACTTC | CAWGTGTVISYEQYF
TRBJ1-1 | few | TRBV29-1 | - | TGCAGCGGTGGCAAACCGACACGCACTGAAGCTTTCTTT | CSGGKPTRTEAFF
TRBJ1-2 | few | TRBV9 | TRBD1 | TGTGCCAGCAGCGTGGGGACAGGCACGGGGGGCTACACCTTC | CASSVGTGTGGYTF
TRBJ1-5 | - | TRBV7-2 | - | TGTGCCACGGCTCAAAGCCTTAATCAGCCCCAGCATTTT | CATAQSLNQPQHF
TRBJ2-7 | - | TRBV7-2 | - | TGTGCCAGCAGCTCCACTAGGCAGGCCTACGAGCAGTACTTC | CASSSTRQAYEQYF
TRBJ1-2 | - | TRBV7-2 | TRBD1 | TGTGCCAGCAACGCCCTCGCCCCTGGGACAGGGGTCGGTGGCTACACCTTC | CASNALAPGTGVGGYTF
TRBJ2-6 | - | TRBV29-1 | - | TGCAGCGTTGACGGGGCTGGGGCCAACGTCCTGACTTTC | CSVDGAGANVLTF
TRBJ2-4 | - | TRBV5-1 | TRBD1 | TGCGCCAGCAGCACGGACGGACAGGTAGCCAAAAACATTCAGTACTTC | CASSTDGQVAKNIQYF
TRBJ2-5 | - | TRBV5-6 | TRBD1 | TGTGCCAGCAGCCAAAGGACAGGGAGAGAGACCCAGTACTTC | CASSQRTGRETQYF
TRBJ1-2 | - | TRBV30 | - | TGTGCCTGGAGCATGGACGGTTGGAGGGGCGGCTACACCTTC | CAWSMDGWRGGYTF
TRBJ1-1 | few | TRBV2 | TRBD1 | TGTGCCAGCAGCGGTGACAGGGTGGGCACTGAAGCTTTCTTT | CASSGDRVGTEAFF
TRBJ1-2 | - | TRBV9 | - | TGTGCCAGCAGCCCTCGGGTCCCGGCCTATGGCTACACCTTC | CASSPRVPAYGYTF
TRBJ2-1 | - | TRBV5-1 | - | TGCGCCAGCAGCCACAACACAGAGGAGCAGTTCTTC | CASSHNTEEQFF
TRBJ1-2 | - | TRBV13 | - | TGTGCCAGCAGCTCCGCTGGGGCGTCGAGCTATGGCTACACCTTC | CASSSAGASSYGYTF
TRBJ2-7 | - | TRBV7-9 | - | TGTGCCAGCAGCCTGATCGGATCCGAGCAGTACTTC | CASSLIGSEQYF
TRBJ1-2 | - | TRBV15 | - | TGTGCCACCAGCAGCGAGGGGGGAAACACCTTC | CATSSEGGNTF
TRBJ2-5 | - | TRBV2 | TRBD1 | TGTGCCAGCAGTGTCGACAGGGCGAGGTACCAAGAGACCCAGTACTTC | CASSVDRARYQETQYF
TRBJ2-3 | - | TRBV28 | TRBD2 | TGTGCCAGCAGCAGTAGCGGGGGAAGAACAGATACGCAGTATTTT | CASSSSGGRTDTQYF
TRBJ1-2 | - | TRBV5-1 | - | TGCGCCAGCAGCTCCCGTGAGGCGCGGGAGACGGATGGCTACACCTTC | CASSSREARETDGYTF
TRBJ1-1 | - | TRBV27 | - | TGTGCCAGCAGCCTACAAGGCCTCAACACTGAAGCTTTCTTT | CASSLQGLNTEAFF
TRBJ2-1 | - | TRBV29-1 | TRBD2 | TGCAGCGTTGTAGCGGGGGGTGCTAGCTCCTACAATGAGCAGTTCTTC | CSVVAGGASSYNEQFF
TRBJ2-5 | - | TRBV9 | TRBD2 | TGTGCCAGCAGCGTTTTGGTAGCGGGGGGTCAAGAGACCCAGTACTTC | CASSVLVAGGQETQYF
TRBJ2-3 | - | TRBV5-1 | TRBD2 | TGCGCCAGCAGCTTGGGGACTAGCGGGGGCACAGATACGCAGTATTTT | CASSLGTSGGTDTQYF
TRBJ2-2 | - | TRBV7-8 | - | TGTGCCAGCAGGGCCCGATCCGGGAACACCGGGGAGCTGTTTTTT | CASRARSGNTGELFF
TRBJ2-7 | - | TRBV25-1 | - | TGTGCCAGCAGTGAAACCTACGAGCAGTACTTC | CASSETYEQYF
TRBJ1-2 | - | TRBV12-5 | - | TGTGCTAGTGGTGCCGGCAGTGCTTATGGCTACACCTTC | CASGAGSAYGYTF
TRBJ2-7 | many | TRBV4-1 | TRBD2 | TGCGCCAGCAGCCATGACGGACTAGCGGGGGCCTACGAGCAGTACTTC | CASSHDGLAGAYEQYF
TRBJ2-6 | - | TRBV4-3 | TRBD1 | TGCGCCAGCAGCCAAGGTTCAATCAGGGGGCTGGGCTCTGGGGCCAACGTCCTGACTTTC | CASSQGSIRGLGSGANVLTF
TRBJ2-1 | - | TRBV30 | TRBD1 | TGTGCCTGGAGTGCTAGGGACAGGGTGACTTTAAATGAGCAGTTCTTC | CAWSARDRVTLNEQFF
TRBJ2-7 | - | TRBV9 | - | TGTGCCAGCAGCGTACATCCGGGTGGCGAGCAGTACTTC | CASSVHPGGEQYF
TRBJ2-7 | few | TRBV10-3 | - | TGTGCCATCAGTGAGTCGAGGACAGCCTACGAGCAGTACTTC | CAISESRTAYEQYF
TRBJ1-4 | - | TRBV27 | - | TGTGCCAGCAGCCGGCAAGGCCGAGAGGAAAAACTGTTTTTT | CASSRQGREEKLFF
TRBJ1-6 | few | TRBV19 | TRBD1 | TGTGCCAGTAGTGTGACAGGGGGGAATTCACCCCTCCACTTT | CASSVTGGNSPLHF
TRBJ2-5 | few | TRBV7-2 | - | TGTGCCAGCAGCTTAATAGGGCAGAATCAAGAGACCCAGTACTTC | CASSLIGQNQETQYF
TRBJ1-2 | few | TRBV13 | - | TGTGCCAGCAGCTTAGGCCTACAGGGCTACTATGGCTACACCTTC | CASSLGLQGYYGYTF
TRBJ2-7 | few | TRBV7-8 | - | TGTGCCAGCAGCTTAATCGGTGCCTACGAGCAGTACTTC | CASSLIGAYEQYF
TRBJ2-3 | - | TRBV6-5 | - | TGTGCCACTCACGTTCCGGGACTGCGAGATACGCAGTATTTT | CATHVPGLRDTQYF
TRBJ2-1 | once | TRBV15 | TRBD1 | TGTGCCACCAGCGGCCGGGACAGGAACAATGAGCAGTTCTTC | CATSGRDRNNEQFF
TRBJ2-3 | - | TRBV25-1 | - | TGTGCCAGCAGTTTAAATACAGGGGATACGCAGTATTTT | CASSLNTGDTQYF